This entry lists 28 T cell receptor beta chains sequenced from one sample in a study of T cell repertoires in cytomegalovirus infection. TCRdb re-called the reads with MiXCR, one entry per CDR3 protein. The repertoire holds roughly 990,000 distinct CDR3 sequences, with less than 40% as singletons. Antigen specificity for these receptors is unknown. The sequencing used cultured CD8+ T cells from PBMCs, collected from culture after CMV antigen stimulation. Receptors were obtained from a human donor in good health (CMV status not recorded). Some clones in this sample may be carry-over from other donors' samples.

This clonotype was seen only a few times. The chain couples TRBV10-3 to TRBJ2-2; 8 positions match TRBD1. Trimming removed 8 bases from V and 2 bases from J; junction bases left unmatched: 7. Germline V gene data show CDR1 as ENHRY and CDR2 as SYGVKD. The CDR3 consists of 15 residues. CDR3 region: CAIGETGANTGELFF. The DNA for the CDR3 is TGTGCCATCGGGGAGACAGGGGCAAACACCGGGGAGCTGTTTTTT.

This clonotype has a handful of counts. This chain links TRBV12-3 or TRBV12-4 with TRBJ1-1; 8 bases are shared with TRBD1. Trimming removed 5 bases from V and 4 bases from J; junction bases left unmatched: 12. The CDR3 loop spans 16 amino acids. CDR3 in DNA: TGTGCCAGCAGTCTCTCTGACAGGGGCGAGGGCACTGAAGCTTTCTTT. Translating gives CASSLSDRGEGTEAFF.

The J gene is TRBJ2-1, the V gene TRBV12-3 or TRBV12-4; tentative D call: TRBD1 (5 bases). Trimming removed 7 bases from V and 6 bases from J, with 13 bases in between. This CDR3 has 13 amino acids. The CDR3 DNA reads TGTGCCAGCAACCCGGACACCTTCAATGAGCAGTTCTTC. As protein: CASNPDTFNEQFF.

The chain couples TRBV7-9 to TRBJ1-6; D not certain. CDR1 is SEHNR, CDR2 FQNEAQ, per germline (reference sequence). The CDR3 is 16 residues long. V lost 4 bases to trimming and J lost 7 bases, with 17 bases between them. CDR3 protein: CASSSSETRVNSPLHF. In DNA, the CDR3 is TGTGCCAGCAGCTCTTCTGAGACGAGGGTAAATTCACCCCTCCACTTT.

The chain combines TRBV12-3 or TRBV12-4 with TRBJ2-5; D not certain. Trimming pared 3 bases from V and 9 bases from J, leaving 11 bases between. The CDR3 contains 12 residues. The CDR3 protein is CASSFLGSAQYF. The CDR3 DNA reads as TGTGCCAGCAGTTTCTTAGGTTCGGCCCAGTACTTC.

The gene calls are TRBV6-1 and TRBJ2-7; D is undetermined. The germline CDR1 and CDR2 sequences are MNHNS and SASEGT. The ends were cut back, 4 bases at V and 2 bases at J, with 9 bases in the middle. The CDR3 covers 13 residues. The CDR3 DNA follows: TGTGCCAGCAGTGCGACACCCACCTACGAGCAGTACGTC. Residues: CASSATPTYEQYV.

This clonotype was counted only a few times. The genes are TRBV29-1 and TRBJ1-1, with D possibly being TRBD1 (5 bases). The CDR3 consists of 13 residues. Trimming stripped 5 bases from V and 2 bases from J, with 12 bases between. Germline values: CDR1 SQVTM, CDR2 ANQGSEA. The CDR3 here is CSVSWQGNTEAFF. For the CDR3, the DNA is TGCAGCGTTAGTTGGCAGGGAAACACTGAAGCTTTCTTT.

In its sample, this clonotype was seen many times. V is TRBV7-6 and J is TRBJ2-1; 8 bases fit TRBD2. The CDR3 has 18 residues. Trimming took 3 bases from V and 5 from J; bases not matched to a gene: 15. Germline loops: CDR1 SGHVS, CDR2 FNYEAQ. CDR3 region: CASSFGGAPSVVDNEQFF. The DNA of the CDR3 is TGTGCCAGCAGCTTCGGGGGGGCCCCTTCCGTTGTTGACAATGAGCAGTTCTTC.

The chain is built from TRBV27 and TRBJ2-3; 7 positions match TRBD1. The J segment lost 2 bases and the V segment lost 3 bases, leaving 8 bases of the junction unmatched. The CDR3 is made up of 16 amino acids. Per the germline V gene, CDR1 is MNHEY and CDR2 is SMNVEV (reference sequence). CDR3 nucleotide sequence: TGTGCCAGCAGTTTGGCCGGGACAGCAGCCACAGATACGCAGTATTTT. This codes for CASSLAGTAATDTQYF.

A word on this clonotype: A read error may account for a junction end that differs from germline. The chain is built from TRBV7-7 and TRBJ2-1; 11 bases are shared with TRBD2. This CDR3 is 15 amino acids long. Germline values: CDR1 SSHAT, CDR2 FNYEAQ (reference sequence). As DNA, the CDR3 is TGTGCTAGCAGCTATAGCGGGGGGGCCACCGATGAGCAGTTCTTC. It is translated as CASSYSGGATDEQFF.

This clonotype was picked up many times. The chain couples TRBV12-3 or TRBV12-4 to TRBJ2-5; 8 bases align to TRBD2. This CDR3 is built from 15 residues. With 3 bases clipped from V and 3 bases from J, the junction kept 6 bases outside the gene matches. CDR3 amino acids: CASSLYSGSKETQYF. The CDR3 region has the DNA TGTGCCAGCAGTTTGTACAGCGGGAGTAAAGAGACCCAGTACTTC.

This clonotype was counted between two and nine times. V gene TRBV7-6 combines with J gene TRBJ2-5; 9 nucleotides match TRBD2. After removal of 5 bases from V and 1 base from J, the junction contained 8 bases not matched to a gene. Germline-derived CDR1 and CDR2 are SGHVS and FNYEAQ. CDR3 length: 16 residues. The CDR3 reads CASSQIAGVSQETQYF. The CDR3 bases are TGTGCCAGCAGCCAAATAGCGGGGGTTAGCCAAGAGACCCAGTACTTC.

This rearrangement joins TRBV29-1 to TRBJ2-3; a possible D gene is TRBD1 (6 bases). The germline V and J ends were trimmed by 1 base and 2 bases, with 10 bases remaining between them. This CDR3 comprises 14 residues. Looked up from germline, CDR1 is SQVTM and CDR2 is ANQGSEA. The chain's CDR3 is CSVEGTANTDTQYF. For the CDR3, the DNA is TGCAGCGTTGAAGGGACAGCAAACACAGATACGCAGTATTTT.

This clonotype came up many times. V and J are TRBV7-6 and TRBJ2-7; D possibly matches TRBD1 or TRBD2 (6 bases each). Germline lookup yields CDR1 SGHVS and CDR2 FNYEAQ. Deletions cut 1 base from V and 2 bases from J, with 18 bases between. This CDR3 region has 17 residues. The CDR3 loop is CASSLGGWGAKTYEQYV. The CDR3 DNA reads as TGTGCCAGCAGCTTAGGGGGCTGGGGGGCGAAAACCTACGAGCAGTACGTC.

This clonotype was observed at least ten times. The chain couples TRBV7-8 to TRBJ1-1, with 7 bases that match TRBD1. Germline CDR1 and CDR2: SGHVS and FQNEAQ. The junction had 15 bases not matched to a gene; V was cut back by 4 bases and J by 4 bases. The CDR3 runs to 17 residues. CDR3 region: CASSSKNGQEGGTEAFF. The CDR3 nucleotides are TGTGCCAGCAGCTCAAAAAACGGACAGGAGGGGGGCACTGAAGCTTTCTTT. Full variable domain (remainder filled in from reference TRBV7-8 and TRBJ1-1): GAGVSQSPRYKVAKRGQDVALRCDPISGHVSLFWYQQALGQGPEFLTYFQNEAQLDKSGLPSDRFFAERPEGSVSTLKIQRTQQEDSAVYLCASSSKNGQEGGTEAFFGQGTRLTVV.

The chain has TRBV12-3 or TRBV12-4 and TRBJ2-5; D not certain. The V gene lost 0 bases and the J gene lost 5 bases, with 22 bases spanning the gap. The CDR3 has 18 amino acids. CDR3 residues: CASSLADGQLHGSETQYF. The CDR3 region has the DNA TGTGCCAGCAGTTTAGCGGACGGTCAGCTGCACGGGTCTGAGACCCAGTACTTC.

CDR3 nucleotide sequence: TGTGCCAGCAGTTTAAACCCGATCGATACGCAGTATTTT. Protein sequence: CASSLNPIDTQYF. The chain carries TRBV27 and TRBJ2-3, with D unclear. The CDR3 is made up of 13 amino acids. Germline V gene sequence: CDR1 MNHEY, CDR2 SMNVEV (reference sequence). V shed 2 bases and J shed 6 bases, with 9 bases lying between them.

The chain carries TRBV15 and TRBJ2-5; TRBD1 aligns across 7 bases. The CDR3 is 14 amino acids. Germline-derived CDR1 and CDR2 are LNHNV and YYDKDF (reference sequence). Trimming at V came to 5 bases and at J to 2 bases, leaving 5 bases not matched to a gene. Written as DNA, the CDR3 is TGTGCCACCAGCTCCTGGGACAGTCAAGAGACCCAGTACTTC. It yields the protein CATSSWDSQETQYF.

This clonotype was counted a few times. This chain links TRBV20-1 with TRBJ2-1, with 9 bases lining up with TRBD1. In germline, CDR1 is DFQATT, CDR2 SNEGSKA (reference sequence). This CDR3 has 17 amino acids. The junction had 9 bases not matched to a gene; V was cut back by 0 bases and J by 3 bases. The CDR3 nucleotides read TGCAGTGCTAGAGATCGTACAGGGGGCGTTCTCTACAATGAGCAGTTCTTC. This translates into CSARDRTGGVLYNEQFF.

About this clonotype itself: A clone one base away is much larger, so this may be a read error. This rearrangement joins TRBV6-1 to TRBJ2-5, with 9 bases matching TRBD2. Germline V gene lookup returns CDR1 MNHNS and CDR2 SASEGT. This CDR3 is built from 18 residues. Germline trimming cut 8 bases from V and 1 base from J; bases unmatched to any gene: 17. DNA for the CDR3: TGTGCCAGCGGATTATTGTGGGGACTAGCCGTCTCCCAAGAGACCCAGTACTTC. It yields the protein CASGLLWGLAVSQETQYF.

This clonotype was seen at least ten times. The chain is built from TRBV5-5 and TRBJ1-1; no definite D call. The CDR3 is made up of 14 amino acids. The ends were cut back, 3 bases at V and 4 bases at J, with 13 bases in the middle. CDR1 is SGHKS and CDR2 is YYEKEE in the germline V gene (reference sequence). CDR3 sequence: CASSSHTPGTEAFF. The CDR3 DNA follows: TGTGCCAGCAGCTCCCACACACCAGGCACTGAAGCTTTCTTT.

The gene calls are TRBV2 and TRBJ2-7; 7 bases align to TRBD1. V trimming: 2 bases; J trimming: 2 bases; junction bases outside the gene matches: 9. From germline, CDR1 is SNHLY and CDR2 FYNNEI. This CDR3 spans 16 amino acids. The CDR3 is CASSEFQGVRPYEQYV. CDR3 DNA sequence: TGTGCCAGCAGTGAATTTCAGGGGGTGCGTCCCTACGAGCAGTACGTC.

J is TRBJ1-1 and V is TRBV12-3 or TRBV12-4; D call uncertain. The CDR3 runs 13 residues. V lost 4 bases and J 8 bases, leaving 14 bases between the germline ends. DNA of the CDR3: TGTGCCAGCAGTTATCAGTCGGTGCCCGAAGCTTTCTTT. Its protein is CASSYQSVPEAFF.

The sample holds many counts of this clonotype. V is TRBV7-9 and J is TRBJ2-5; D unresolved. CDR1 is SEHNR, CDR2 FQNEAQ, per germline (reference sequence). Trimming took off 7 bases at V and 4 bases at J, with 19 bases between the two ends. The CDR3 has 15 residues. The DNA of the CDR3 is TGTGCCAGCACCTTCCTAGGATCGCCCGTAGAGACCCAGTACTTC. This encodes CASTFLGSPVETQYF.

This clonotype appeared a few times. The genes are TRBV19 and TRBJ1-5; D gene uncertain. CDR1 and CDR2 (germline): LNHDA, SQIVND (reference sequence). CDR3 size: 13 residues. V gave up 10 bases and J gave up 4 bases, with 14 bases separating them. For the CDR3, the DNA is TGTGCCACCAAGGTGGGGTGGAATCAGCCCCAGCATTTT. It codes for CATKVGWNQPQHF.

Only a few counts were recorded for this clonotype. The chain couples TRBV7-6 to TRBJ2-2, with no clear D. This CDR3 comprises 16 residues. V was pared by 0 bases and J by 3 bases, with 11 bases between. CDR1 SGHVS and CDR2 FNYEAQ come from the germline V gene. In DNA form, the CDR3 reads TGTGCCAGCAGCTTAGCGGAAACTCGGGACACCGGGGAGCTGTTTTTT. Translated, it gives CASSLAETRDTGELFF.

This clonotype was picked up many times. Here the CDR3 reads CASSLGNIAIYNEQFF. The CDR3 DNA reads as TGTGCCAGCAGCTTAGGGAACATAGCAATCTACAATGAGCAGTTCTTC. The chain carries TRBV7-2 and TRBJ2-1; D is ambiguous. CDR1 is SGHTA, CDR2 FQGNSA, per germline. There are 16 residues in the CDR3. V lost 1 base and J 3 bases, leaving 13 bases between the germline ends.

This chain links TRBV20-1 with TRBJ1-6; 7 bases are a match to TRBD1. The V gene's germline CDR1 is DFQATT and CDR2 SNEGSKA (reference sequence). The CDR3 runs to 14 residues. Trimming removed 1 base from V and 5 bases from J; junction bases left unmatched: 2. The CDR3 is CSARVGQNNSPLHF. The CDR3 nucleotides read TGCAGTGCTAGAGTGGGACAGAATAATTCACCCCTCCACTTT.